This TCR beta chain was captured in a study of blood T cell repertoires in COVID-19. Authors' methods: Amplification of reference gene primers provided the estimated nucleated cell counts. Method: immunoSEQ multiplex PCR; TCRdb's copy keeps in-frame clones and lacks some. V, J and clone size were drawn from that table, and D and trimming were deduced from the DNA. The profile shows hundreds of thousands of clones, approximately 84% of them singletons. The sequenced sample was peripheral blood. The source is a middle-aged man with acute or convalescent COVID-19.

CDR3 amino acids: CASSDSGVHGDTQYF. CDR3 coding DNA: TGTGCCAGCAGTGATAGCGGGGTACATGGAGATACGCAGTATTTT. The V gene is TRBV7-3, the J gene TRBJ2-3, with TRBD2 matching over 8 bases. The CDR3 has 15 amino acids. CDR1 SGHTA and CDR2 FQGTGA come from the germline V gene. The ends lost 6 bases at V and 5 bases at J; junction bases unmatched: 10. The variable domain in full, with the rest retrieved from reference TRBV7-3 and TRBJ2-3, is GAGVSQTPSNKVTEKGKYVELRCDPISGHTALYWYRQSLGQGPEFLIYFQGTGAADDSGLPNDRFFAVRPEGSVSTLKIQRTERGDSAVYLCASSDSGVHGDTQYFGPGTRLTVL.